The rows below give T cell receptor beta chains drawn from one sample of a study of shared clonotypes between healthy human individuals. TCRdb's copy holds only in-frame clones and misses some; the assay was immunoSEQ multiplex PCR. The data show roughly 1,100,000 clones, about three quarters seen once. Sequencing used memory CD4+ T cells sorted from blood. These receptors originate from a man younger than 35 in good health. Each CDR3 is given with its conserved first and last residue. D genes are given only for firm matches. Expanded clones get a size class; other rows say once, few or many, or leave the size out.

V,D,J,size,DNA,CDR3
TRBV5-4,TRBD2,TRBJ2-2,once,TGTGCCAGCAGCTTTAGCGGGATTAACACCGGGGAGCTGTTTTTT,CASSFSGINTGELFF
TRBV7-3,NA,TRBJ2-3,NA,TGTGCCAGCAGCTTAACGGGGGAGTTCACAGATACGCAGTATTTT,CASSLTGEFTDTQYF
TRBV11-1,NA,TRBJ1-1,few,TGTGCCAGCAGCCGGGGGAAGAACACTGAAGCTTTCTTT,CASSRGKNTEAFF
TRBV28,NA,TRBJ2-5,NA,TGTGCCGGGGGAGGCCTAGTCGGCGAGACCCAGTACTTC,CAGGGLVGETQYF
TRBV7-9,NA,TRBJ1-5,NA,TGTGCCAGCAGCTTCGGGACCCGTGGGGAGCCCCAGCATTTT,CASSFGTRGEPQHF
TRBV6-1,NA,TRBJ1-4,NA,TGTGCCAGCAGTTCCATAGGGGGGAATGAAAAACTGTTTTTT,CASSSIGGNEKLFF
TRBV2,TRBD1,TRBJ2-1,NA,TGTGCCAGCAGTGTCACAGGGGCCATGTCTGGGCAGTTCTTC,CASSVTGAMSGQFF
TRBV10-3,NA,TRBJ1-5,NA,TGTGCCATCAGTCCGGATTCTAGCAATCAGCCCCAGCATTTT,CAISPDSSNQPQHF
TRBV4-3,NA,TRBJ1-4,few,TGCGCCAGCAGCCAAGATGGGGCGGGGACGGAACTGTTTTTT,CASSQDGAGTELFF
TRBV9,NA,TRBJ2-2,NA,TGTGCCAGCAGCGTAGTGTCAGGGTCCGGGGAGCTGTTTTTT,CASSVVSGSGELFF
TRBV27,TRBD1,TRBJ1-2,once,TGTGCCAGCACCTTATCGGGGACAGGGGGCTTTAAGGGCTACACCTTC,CASTLSGTGGFKGYTF
TRBV28,TRBD1,TRBJ1-2,NA,TGTGCCAGTTTCGGGGCAAACAGGGGCCGATACTATGGCTACACCTTC,CASFGANRGRYYGYTF
TRBV4-3,NA,TRBJ1-3,NA,TGCGCCAGCAGCCAAGAGATGGCAGGGGCGTTCTCTGGAAACACCATATATTTT,CASSQEMAGAFSGNTIYF
TRBV5-5,TRBD2,TRBJ2-7,NA,TGTGCCAGCAGCTTCGGACTAGCGGATTCCTACGAGCAGTACTTC,CASSFGLADSYEQYF
TRBV5-6,NA,TRBJ2-3,NA,TGTGCCAGCAGCTCTAGGACGTCAGATACGCAGTATTTT,CASSSRTSDTQYF
TRBV27,NA,TRBJ2-5,NA,TGTGCCAGCAGAAGAGGGTTCGTTGAGACCCAGTACTTC,CASRRGFVETQYF
TRBV6-1,TRBD1,TRBJ2-3,NA,TGTGCCAGCAGTGAAGCAATAGGGGACAGGGAAACGTATTTT,CASSEAIGDRETYF
TRBV9,NA,TRBJ1-2,once,TGTGCCAGCAGCGGGCAGGCCCTCCTTAACTATGGCTACACCTTC,CASSGQALLNYGYTF
TRBV7-6,TRBD1,TRBJ2-5,NA,TGTGCCAGCACCTCAACCAGGGGGCGGGAGACCCAGTACTTC,CASTSTRGRETQYF
TRBV7-6,TRBD2,TRBJ2-1,NA,TGTGCCAGCAGCCAGCGGGGCAATGAGCAGTTCTTC,CASSQRGNEQFF
TRBV5-4,TRBD1,TRBJ1-5,once,TGTGCCAGCAGCATTCACGGGACAGGGAGCGTTGGCAATCAGCCCCAGCATTTT,CASSIHGTGSVGNQPQHF
TRBV5-1,TRBD1,TRBJ1-3,NA,TGCGCCAGCAGCGACCATATAGACAGGGGGCCTGGAAACACCATATATTTT,CASSDHIDRGPGNTIYF
TRBV30,NA,TRBJ1-1,NA,TGTGCCTGGAGGGCCCGACACACTGAAGCTTTCTTT,CAWRARHTEAFF
TRBV10-2,TRBD1,TRBJ2-7,NA,TGCGCCAGCAGCGGGGACAGGGGAAGGCTAGCCGCCTACGAGCAGTACTTC,CASSGDRGRLAAYEQYF
TRBV2,NA,TRBJ1-4,NA,TGTGCCAGCAGAATACAGGGAGTTCCTGAAAAACTGTTTTTT,CASRIQGVPEKLFF
TRBV9,NA,TRBJ2-1,few,TGTGCCAGCAGCTCAACGGACAATCGGTACAATGAGCAGTTCTTC,CASSSTDNRYNEQFF
TRBV4-1,NA,TRBJ2-2,NA,TGCGCCAGCAGCCAAGTCGCAGGGTTTAACACCGGGGAGCTGTTTTTT,CASSQVAGFNTGELFF
TRBV7-9,NA,TRBJ1-3,NA,TGTGCCAGCAGCTTAGCGCAGGGCGCCATAAACACCATATATTTT,CASSLAQGAINTIYF
TRBV7-2,NA,TRBJ1-2,NA,TGTGCCAGCAGCCCCGGGACGGAATATGGCTACACCTTC,CASSPGTEYGYTF
TRBV5-5,TRBD1,TRBJ2-5,few,TGTGCCAGCGACAGGGCAGGGGTCCAAGAGACCCAGTACTTC,CASDRAGVQETQYF